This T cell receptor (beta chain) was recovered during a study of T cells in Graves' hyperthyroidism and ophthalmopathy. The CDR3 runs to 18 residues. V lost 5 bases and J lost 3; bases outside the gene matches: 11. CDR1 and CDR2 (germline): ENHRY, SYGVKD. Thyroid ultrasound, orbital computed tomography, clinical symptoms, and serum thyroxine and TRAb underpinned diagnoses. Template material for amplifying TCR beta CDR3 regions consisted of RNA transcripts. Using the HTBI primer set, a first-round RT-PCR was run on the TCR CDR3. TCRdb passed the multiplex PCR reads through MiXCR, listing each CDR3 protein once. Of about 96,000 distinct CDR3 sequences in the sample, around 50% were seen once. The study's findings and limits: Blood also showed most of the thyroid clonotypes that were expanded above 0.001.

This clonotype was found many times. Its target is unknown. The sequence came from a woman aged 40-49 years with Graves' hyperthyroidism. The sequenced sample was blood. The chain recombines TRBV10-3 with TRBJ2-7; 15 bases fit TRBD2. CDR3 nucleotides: TGTGCCATCAGTCAAGGGCCCGGGACTAGCGGGAGGAGCTACGAGCAGTACTTC. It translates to CAISQGPGTSGRSYEQYF.